This T cell receptor (beta chain) was captured by sequencing in a study of OX40 agonist ivuxolimab in advanced cancers. Study-wide background: Ivuxolimab, an antibody that agonizes OX40 (CD134), was administered to the patients. Whole-study findings and limits: CD8+ T cells (on average) carried more expanded clones than CD4+ T cells. The work left the antigen specificity of expanded peripheral T cells undetermined.

Assay used: immunoSEQ multiplex PCR; TCRdb lists only in-frame clones, some missing. The table lists some 61,000 clones, 75% to 80% of them singletons. To note about this clone: No antigen is known for it.

Individuals having autoimmune disease history or systemic immunosuppression were not enrolled. Looked up from germline, CDR1 is LNHDA and CDR2 is SQIVND (reference sequence). Germline trimming cut 3 bases from V and 6 bases from J; bases unmatched to any gene: 9. The CDR3 totals 15 residues. Specimen: CD4+ or CD8+ T cells sorted from blood, collected in a trial of the OX40 agonist ivuxolimab. This rearrangement joins TRBV19 to TRBJ1-1; TRBD1 matches 8 bases. This clonotype was obtained from an adult with an advanced solid tumor such as melanoma, head and neck, liver or kidney cancer. CDR3: CASSIGNRGTAEAFF. The CDR3 coding sequence is TGTGCCAGTAGTATTGGTAACAGGGGGACGGCTGAAGCTTTCTTT.